These T cell receptor beta chains were read from a single sample in a study of cytomegalovirus exposure and HLA in healthy donors. Sequencing was performed with immunoSEQ multiplex PCR; in TCRdb, only in-frame clones are kept and a portion is missing. The table includes 130,000 to 150,000 clones, less than 85% detected once. The sequencing sample was made of PBMCs. The receptors were gathered from a man between 18 and 35 years old in good health and CMV-seropositive. The CDR3 runs from the conserved cysteine through the conserved F or W. Fields, in order: J gene, V gene, clone size, D gene, CDR3 protein, CDR3 DNA. D genes are given only for firm matches. Clone sizes are given selectively: once, few, many, or a class where the clone is expanded.

j_gene: TRBJ2-2; v_gene: TRBV5-6; abundance: .; d_gene: TRBD2; CDR3aa: CASSSGRGGDANTGELFF; CDR3nt: TGTGCCAGCAGCTCGGGAAGGGGAGGGGACGCGAACACCGGGGAGCTGTTTTTT
j_gene: TRBJ2-7; v_gene: TRBV6-5; abundance: .; d_gene: .; CDR3aa: CASSRQFQEQYF; CDR3nt: TGTGCCAGCAGTCGACAGTTTCAGGAGCAGTACTTC
j_gene: TRBJ2-7; v_gene: TRBV25-1; abundance: .; d_gene: TRBD1; CDR3aa: CASRDNSDRAYEQYF; CDR3nt: TGTGCCAGCAGAGACAACTCGGACAGGGCCTACGAGCAGTACTTC
j_gene: TRBJ2-7; v_gene: TRBV18; abundance: .; d_gene: TRBD2; CDR3aa: CASSPAGGFYEQYF; CDR3nt: TGTGCCAGCTCCCCCGCGGGGGGGTTCTACGAGCAGTACTTC
j_gene: TRBJ2-7; v_gene: TRBV11-1; abundance: .; d_gene: TRBD1; CDR3aa: CASSWTGATHEQYF; CDR3nt: TGTGCCAGCAGCTGGACAGGGGCAACCCACGAGCAGTACTTC
j_gene: TRBJ2-3; v_gene: TRBV9; abundance: .; d_gene: TRBD1; CDR3aa: CASSTRTGPDTQYF; CDR3nt: TGTGCCAGCAGCACCCGGACAGGACCAGATACGCAGTATTTT
j_gene: TRBJ2-6; v_gene: TRBV6-6; abundance: .; d_gene: .; CDR3aa: CASSYWAPGANVLTF; CDR3nt: TGTGCCAGCAGTTACTGGGCACCTGGGGCCAACGTCCTGACTTTC
j_gene: TRBJ2-7; v_gene: TRBV2; abundance: .; d_gene: .; CDR3aa: CASSGAVSSYEQYF; CDR3nt: TGTGCCAGCAGTGGGGCAGTTTCATCCTACGAGCAGTACTTC
j_gene: TRBJ2-5; v_gene: TRBV6-5; abundance: .; d_gene: TRBD2; CDR3aa: CASSYPGGETQYF; CDR3nt: TGTGCCAGCAGTTATCCGGGAGGAGAGACCCAGTACTTC
j_gene: TRBJ1-6; v_gene: TRBV27; abundance: few; d_gene: .; CDR3aa: CASTDSPYSPLHF; CDR3nt: TGTGCCAGCACGGACAGTCCCTATTCACCCCTCCACTTT
j_gene: TRBJ1-4; v_gene: TRBV30; abundance: .; d_gene: TRBD1; CDR3aa: CAWDGTADEKLFF; CDR3nt: TGTGCCTGGGACGGGACAGCTGATGAAAAACTGTTTTTT
j_gene: TRBJ1-1; v_gene: TRBV7-2; abundance: .; d_gene: .; CDR3aa: CASSLRGATEAFF; CDR3nt: TGTGCCAGCAGCTTACGCGGGGCCACTGAAGCTTTCTTT
j_gene: TRBJ2-5; v_gene: TRBV7-2; abundance: .; d_gene: .; CDR3aa: CASRGTGLAETQYF; CDR3nt: TGTGCCAGCAGGGGAACAGGGTTGGCAGAGACCCAGTACTTC
j_gene: TRBJ2-3; v_gene: TRBV15; abundance: .; d_gene: .; CDR3aa: CATSRASGGSTQYF; CDR3nt: TGTGCCACCAGCAGAGCGTCAGGCGGGTCTACGCAGTATTTT
j_gene: TRBJ1-1; v_gene: TRBV6-1; abundance: .; d_gene: .; CDR3aa: CASRGDNTEAFF; CDR3nt: TGTGCCAGCAGGGGAGACAACACTGAAGCTTTCTTT
j_gene: TRBJ2-7; v_gene: TRBV4-2; abundance: .; d_gene: TRBD2; CDR3aa: CASSRDRGGGYEQYF; CDR3nt: TGTGCCAGCAGCCGAGACCGTGGGGGGGGCTACGAGCAGTACTTC
j_gene: TRBJ2-3; v_gene: TRBV7-6; abundance: .; d_gene: .; CDR3aa: CASSPYQEGARDTQYF; CDR3nt: TGTGCCAGCAGCCCTTACCAGGAGGGGGCAAGAGATACGCAGTATTTT